Reported below is one T cell receptor (beta chain). These data originate in a study of shared clonotypes between healthy human individuals. In the sorted-subset replicate PCRs, approximately 200 ng DNA, roughly 29,000 T cell genomes, was used. The repertoire was sequenced with immunoSEQ multiplex PCR; TCRdb's copy has only in-frame clones and lacks some. The sample has 2 million to 3 million clones; approximately 93% are singletons. Adult donors, all healthy and HIV-negative, had no recent acute infections or vaccinations. There are 17 residues in the CDR3. Germline CDR1 MNHNS, CDR2 SASEGT. With V trimmed by 0 bases and J by 3 bases, 7 bases remained unmatched.

The clonotype comes from a young man in good health. Some clones in this sample may be carry-over from other donors' samples. Sequencing was carried out using naive CD4+ T cells from PBMCs. The subset was: CD45RA+ positively selected. The chain recombines TRBV6-1 with TRBJ2-3; TRBD2 matches at 9 bases. This CDR3 reads CASSEAWLAGITDTQYF. The CDR3 DNA is TGTGCCAGCAGTGAAGCGTGGCTAGCGGGGATTACAGATACGCAGTATTTT.